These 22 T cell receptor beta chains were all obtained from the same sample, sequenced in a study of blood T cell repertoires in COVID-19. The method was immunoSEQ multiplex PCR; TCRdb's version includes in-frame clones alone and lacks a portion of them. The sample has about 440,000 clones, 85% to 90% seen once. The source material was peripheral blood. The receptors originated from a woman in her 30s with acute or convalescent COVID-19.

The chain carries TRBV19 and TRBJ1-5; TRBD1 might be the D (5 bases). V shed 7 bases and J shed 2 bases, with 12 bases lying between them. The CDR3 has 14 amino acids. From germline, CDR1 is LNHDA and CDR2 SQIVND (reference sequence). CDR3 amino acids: CASNRGEGNQPQHF. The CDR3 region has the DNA TGTGCCAGTAATAGGGGCGAGGGCAATCAGCCCCAGCATTTT.

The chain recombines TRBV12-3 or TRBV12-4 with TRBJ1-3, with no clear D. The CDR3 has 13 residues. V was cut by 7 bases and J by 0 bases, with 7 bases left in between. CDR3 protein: CASTRGSGNTIYF. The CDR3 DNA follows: TGTGCCAGCACCCGAGGCTCTGGAAACACCATATATTTT.

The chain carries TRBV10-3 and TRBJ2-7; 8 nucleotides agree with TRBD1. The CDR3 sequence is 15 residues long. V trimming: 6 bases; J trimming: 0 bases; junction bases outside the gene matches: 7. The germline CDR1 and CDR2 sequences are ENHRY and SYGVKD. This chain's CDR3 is CAISTRDRSSYEQYF. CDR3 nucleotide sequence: TGTGCCATCAGCACCCGGGACAGGAGCTCCTACGAGCAGTACTTC.

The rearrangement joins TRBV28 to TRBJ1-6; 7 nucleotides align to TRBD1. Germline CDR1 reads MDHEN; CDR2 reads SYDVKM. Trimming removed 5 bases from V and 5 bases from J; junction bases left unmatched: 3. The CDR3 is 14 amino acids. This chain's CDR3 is CASSPGTDNSPLHF. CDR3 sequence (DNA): TGTGCCAGCAGTCCCGGGACAGATAATTCACCCCTCCACTTT.

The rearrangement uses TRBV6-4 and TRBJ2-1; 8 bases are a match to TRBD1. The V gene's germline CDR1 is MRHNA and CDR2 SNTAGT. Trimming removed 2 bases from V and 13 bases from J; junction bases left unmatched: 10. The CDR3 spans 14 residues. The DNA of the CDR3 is TGTGCCAGCAGTGACACAGGACAGGGTCTGGTTCAGTTCTTC. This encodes CASSDTGQGLVQFF.

The CDR3 nucleotides are TGTGCCAGCAGCCTCAGGGTGGGGTCCTACGAGCAGTACTTC. This codes for CASSLRVGSYEQYF. The chain recombines TRBV7-2 with TRBJ2-7; TRBD1 is a possible D gene (5 bases). This CDR3 spans 14 amino acids. V was cut by 5 bases and J by 1 base, with 12 bases left in between. Germline CDR1 is SGHTA and CDR2 is FQGNSA.

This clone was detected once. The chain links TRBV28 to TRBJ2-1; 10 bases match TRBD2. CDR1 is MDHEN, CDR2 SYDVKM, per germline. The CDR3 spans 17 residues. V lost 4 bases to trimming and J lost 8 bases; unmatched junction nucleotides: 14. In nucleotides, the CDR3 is TGTGCCAGCAGTTCGCTCCTAAAGCGGGGGGGCCGCGATGAGCAGTTCTTC. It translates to CASSSLLKRGGRDEQFF.

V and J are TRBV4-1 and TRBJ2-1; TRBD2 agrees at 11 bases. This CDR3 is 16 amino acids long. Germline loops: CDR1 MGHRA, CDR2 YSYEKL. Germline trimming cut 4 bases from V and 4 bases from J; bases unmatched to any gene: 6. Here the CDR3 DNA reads TGCGCCAGCAGCCTCCAACTAGCGGGGGCGTACAATGAGCAGTTCTTC. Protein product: CASSLQLAGAYNEQFF.

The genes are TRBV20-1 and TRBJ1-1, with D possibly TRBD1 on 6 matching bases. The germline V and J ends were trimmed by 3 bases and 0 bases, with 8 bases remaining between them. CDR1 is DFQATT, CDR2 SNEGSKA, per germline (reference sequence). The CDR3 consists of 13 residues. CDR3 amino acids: CSASQGMNTEAFF. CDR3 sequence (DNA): TGCAGTGCTAGTCAGGGGATGAACACTGAAGCTTTCTTT.

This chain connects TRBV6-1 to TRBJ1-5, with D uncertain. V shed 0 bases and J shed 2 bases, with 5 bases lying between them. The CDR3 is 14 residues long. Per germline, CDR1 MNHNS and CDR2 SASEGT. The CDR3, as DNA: TGTGCCAGCAGTGAAGCCCAGGGCAATCAGCCCCAGCATTTT. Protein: CASSEAQGNQPQHF.

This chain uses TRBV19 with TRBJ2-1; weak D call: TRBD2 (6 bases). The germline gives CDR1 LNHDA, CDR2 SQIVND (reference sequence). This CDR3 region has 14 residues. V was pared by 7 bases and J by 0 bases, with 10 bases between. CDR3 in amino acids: CASIGGTSYNEQFF. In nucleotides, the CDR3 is TGTGCCAGTATCGGGGGAACCTCCTACAATGAGCAGTTCTTC.

CDR3 coding DNA: TGTGCCTGGAGTATGCAGGGGCTAGGGGGAAACACCATATATTTT. Translating it yields CAWSMQGLGGNTIYF. V is TRBV30 and J is TRBJ1-3; D is perhaps TRBD1 (6 bases). Trimming left V 2 bases short and J 4 bases short, with 15 bases between. Germline loops: CDR1 GTSNPN, CDR2 SVGIG (reference sequence). The CDR3 runs 15 residues.

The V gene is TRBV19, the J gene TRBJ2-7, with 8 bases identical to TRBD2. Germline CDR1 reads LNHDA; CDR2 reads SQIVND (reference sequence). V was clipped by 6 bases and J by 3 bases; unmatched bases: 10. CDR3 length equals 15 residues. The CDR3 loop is CASSPGRAGGYEQYF. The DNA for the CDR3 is TGTGCCAGTAGCCCTGGGAGGGCGGGGGGCTACGAGCAGTACTTC. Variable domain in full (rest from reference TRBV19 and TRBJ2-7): DGGITQSPKYLFRKEGQNVTLSCEQNLNHDAMYWYRQDPGQGLRLIYYSQIVNDFQKGDIAEGYSVSREKKESFPLTVTSAQKNPTAFYLCASSPGRAGGYEQYFGPGTRLTVT.

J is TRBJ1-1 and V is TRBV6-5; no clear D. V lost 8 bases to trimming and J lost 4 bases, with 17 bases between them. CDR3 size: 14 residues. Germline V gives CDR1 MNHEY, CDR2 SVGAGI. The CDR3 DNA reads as TGTGCCAGCCGGTACAGTTCCCCTGGCACTGAAGCTTTCTTT. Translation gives CASRYSSPGTEAFF.

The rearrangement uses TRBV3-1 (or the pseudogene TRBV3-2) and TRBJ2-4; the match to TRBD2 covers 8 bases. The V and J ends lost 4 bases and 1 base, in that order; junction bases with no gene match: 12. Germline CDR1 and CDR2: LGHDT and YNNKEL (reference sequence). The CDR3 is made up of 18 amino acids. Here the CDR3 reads CASSLPPDGGGAKNIQYF. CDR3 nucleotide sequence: TGTGCCAGCAGCCTACCCCCCGATGGCGGGGGGGCCAAAAACATTCAGTACTTC.

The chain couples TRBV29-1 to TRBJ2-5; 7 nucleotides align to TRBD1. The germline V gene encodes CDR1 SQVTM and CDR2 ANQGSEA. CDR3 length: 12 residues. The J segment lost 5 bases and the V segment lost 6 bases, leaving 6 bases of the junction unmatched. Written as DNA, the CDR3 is TGCAGCGTGACAACAGGGGTTGAGACCCAGTACTTC. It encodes CSVTTGVETQYF.

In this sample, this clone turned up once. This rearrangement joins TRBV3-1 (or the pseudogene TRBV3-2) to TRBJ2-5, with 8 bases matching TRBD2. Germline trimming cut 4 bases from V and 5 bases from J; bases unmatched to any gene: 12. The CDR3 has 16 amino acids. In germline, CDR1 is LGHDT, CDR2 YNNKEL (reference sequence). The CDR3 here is CASSRRGSGGAETQYF. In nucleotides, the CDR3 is TGTGCCAGCAGCCGCCGGGGCAGCGGGGGCGCCGAGACCCAGTACTTC.

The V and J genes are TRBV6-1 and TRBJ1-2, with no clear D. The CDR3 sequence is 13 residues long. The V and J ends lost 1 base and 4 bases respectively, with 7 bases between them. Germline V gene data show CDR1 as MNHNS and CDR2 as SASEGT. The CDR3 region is CASSEGQAYGYTF. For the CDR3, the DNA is TGTGCCAGCAGTGAAGGTCAGGCCTATGGCTACACCTTC.

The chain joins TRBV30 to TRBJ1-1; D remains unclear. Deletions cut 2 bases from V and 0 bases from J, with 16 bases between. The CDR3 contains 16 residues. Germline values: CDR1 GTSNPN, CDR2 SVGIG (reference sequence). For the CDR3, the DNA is TGTGCCTGGAGTCGGGAGCGGCTGGCGATGAACACTGAAGCTTTCTTT. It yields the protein CAWSRERLAMNTEAFF.

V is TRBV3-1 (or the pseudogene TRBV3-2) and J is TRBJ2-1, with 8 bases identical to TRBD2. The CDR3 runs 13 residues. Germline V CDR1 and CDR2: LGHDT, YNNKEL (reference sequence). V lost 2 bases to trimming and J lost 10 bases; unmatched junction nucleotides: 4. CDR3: CASSQYASGEQFF. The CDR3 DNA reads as TGTGCCAGCAGCCAATACGCTAGCGGGGAGCAGTTCTTC.

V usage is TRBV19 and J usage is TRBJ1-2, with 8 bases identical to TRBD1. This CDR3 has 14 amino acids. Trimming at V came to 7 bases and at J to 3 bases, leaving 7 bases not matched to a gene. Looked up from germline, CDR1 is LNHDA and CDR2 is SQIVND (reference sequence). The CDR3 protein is CASKPGQDYYGYTF. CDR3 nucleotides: TGTGCCAGTAAACCGGGACAGGATTACTATGGCTACACCTTC.

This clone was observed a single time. CDR3 region: CASSSFGGADTDTQYF. The CDR3 nucleotides are TGTGCCAGCAGTTCATTCGGGGGGGCAGACACAGATACGCAGTATTTT. This rearrangement joins TRBV6-5 to TRBJ2-3; 8 bases fit TRBD2. The germline V gene has CDR1 MNHEY and CDR2 SVGAGI. This CDR3 has 16 residues. The V and J ends lost 4 bases and 2 bases, in that order; junction bases with no gene match: 8.